This TCR beta chain came from a study of identical twins. Via MiXCR, TCRdb re-called the 5' RACE reads, giving one row per CDR3 protein. The sample has fewer than 350,000 distinct CDR3 sequences, less than 9% seen once. Findings and limits, study-wide: Twins shared out-of-frame alpha sequences with excess low generation probability. Models underestimated TCR alpha sharing (out-of-frame) in monozygotic twins. Invariant MAIT and iNKT cells may have partly biased zero-insertion analyses. Memory repertoires lacked the insertion deficit that abundant cord blood beta clonotypes showed.

Of note for this clonotype: Its antigen is still unknown. A junction end diverges from the germline sequence, so it may reflect a read error.

The germline gives CDR1 DFQATT, CDR2 SNEGSKA (reference sequence). The CDR3 is made up of 15 amino acids. These data are also associated with another study on yellow fever vaccine responses in identical twins.

This chain links TRBV20-1 with TRBJ2-1; D remains ambiguous. The receptor was isolated from a woman aged 18-29 years in good health. The sample was memory (CD45RO+) T cells sorted from blood. CDR3 amino acids: CCARDGTRLNNEQFF. CDR3 sequence (DNA): TGCTGTGCTAGAGATGGAACCAGGCTAAACAATGAGCAGTTCTTC.